Shown below are 9 T cell receptor beta chains from a single sample sequenced in a study of control samples from healthy donors and cancer patients. Sequencing used immunoSEQ multiplex PCR; TCRdb keeps in-frame clones, though not all of them. The data hold some 150,000 clones, with around 94% observed a single time. The sample comprised PBMCs. Every receptor here comes from a man in his sixties with colorectal cancer.

This sequence joins TRBV5-4 and TRBJ1-2, with 8 bases matching TRBD1. This CDR3 comprises 14 residues. After removal of 4 bases from V and 6 bases from J, the junction contained 8 bases not matched to a gene. Germline lookup yields CDR1 SGHNT and CDR2 YYREEE (reference sequence). The DNA of the CDR3 is TGTGCCAGCAGCCAGGGACAGGCGAAAGATGGCTACACCTTC. It is translated as CASSQGQAKDGYTF. Combining the CDR3 with reference TRBV5-4 and TRBJ1-2 gives the whole variable domain ETGVTQSPTHLIKTRGQQVTLRCSSQSGHNTVSWYQQALGQGPQFIFQYYREEENGRGNFPPRFSGLQFPNYSSELNVNALELDDSALYLCASSQGQAKDGYTFGSGTRLTVV.

CDR3 sequence: CAWSGPSGSNQPQHF. Written as DNA, the CDR3 is TGTGCCTGGAGCGGACCCAGTGGGAGCAATCAGCCCCAGCATTTT. The rearrangement uses TRBV30 and TRBJ1-5; D unresolved. The CDR3 length is 15 residues. V dropped 3 bases and J dropped 1 base, with 13 bases sitting between them. CDR1 is GTSNPN and CDR2 is SVGIG in the germline V gene (reference sequence).

V and J are TRBV7-2 and TRBJ1-5, with no clear D. The CDR3 spans 15 residues. Trimming removed 1 base from V and 2 bases from J, with 9 bases in between. Germline lookup yields CDR1 SGHTA and CDR2 FQGNSA. The CDR3 DNA is TGTGCCAGCAGCTTAGGGCAGCAGGGCAATCAGCCCCAGCATTTT. Its protein is CASSLGQQGNQPQHF.

V and J are TRBV10-2 and TRBJ2-3; D gene ambiguous. The V gene's germline CDR1 is WSHSY and CDR2 SAAADI. V was cut by 3 bases and J by 3 bases, with 7 bases left in between. This CDR3 is built from 13 residues. The CDR3 sequence is CASSDHYTDTQYF. The CDR3 region has the DNA TGCGCCAGCAGTGACCACTATACAGATACGCAGTATTTT.

V and J are TRBV1 and TRBJ2-5; the D call in the table, TRBD1, was not verified against the DNA. TRBV1 is reported as a pseudogene. The CDR3 runs to 13 residues. CDR3 DNA sequence: TGCACCAGCAGCCGTCGAGTAGGGGTGTCCCAGTACTTC. It codes for CTSSRRVGVSQYF.

V gene TRBV10-3 combines with J gene TRBJ2-2, with D unclear. V lost 5 bases and J 6 bases, leaving 10 bases between the germline ends. CDR1 and CDR2 (germline): ENHRY, SYGVKD. CDR3 length equals 13 residues. The CDR3 region has the DNA TGTGCCATCAGTACAAATGTCCCCGGGGAGCTGTTTTTT. Amino acid sequence: CAISTNVPGELFF.

The chain uses TRBV5-1 and TRBJ2-1; 7 bases align to TRBD1. Germline trimming cut 4 bases from V and 8 bases from J; bases unmatched to any gene: 6. The CDR3 has 13 amino acids. CDR1 is SGHRS and CDR2 is YFSETQ in the germline V gene. The DNA of the CDR3 is TGCGCCAGCAGCCCGGGACAGCGCGATGAGCAGTTCTTC. This sequence encodes CASSPGQRDEQFF. Full variable domain (rest looked up from reference TRBV5-1 and TRBJ2-1): KAGVTQTPRYLIKTRGQQVTLSCSPISGHRSVSWYQQTPGQGLQFLFEYFSETQRNKGNFPGRFSGRQFSNSRSEMNVSTLELGDSALYLCASSPGQRDEQFFGPGTRLTVL.

The sample holds a few counts of this clone. The chain links TRBV5-8 to TRBJ1-5; D perhaps matches TRBD1 (6 bases). V lost 0 bases and J lost 2, with 12 bases in between. This CDR3 is 16 amino acids long. Germline V lookup: CDR1 SGHTS, CDR2 YDEGEE. In DNA, the CDR3 is TGTGCCAGCAGCTTGGGGGGGGCGCCGGGCAATCAGCCCCAGCATTTT. Translating it yields CASSLGGAPGNQPQHF.

V is TRBV6-6 and J is TRBJ1-5, with no clear D. Trimming removed 3 bases at V and 3 bases at J, with 9 bases between. The CDR3 runs to 14 residues. Germline CDR1 reads MNHNY; CDR2 reads SVGAGI (reference sequence). CDR3 bases: TGTGCCAGCAGTTATAGTGGGATCAATCAGCCCCAGCATTTT. Translating it yields CASSYSGINQPQHF.